This T cell receptor (beta chain) was observed in a study of human T cells and chemical hapten exposure. The library attached unique molecular identifiers to individual cDNA molecules. In TCRdb, the RACE reads were re-called with MiXCR into one record per CDR3 protein. The sample comprises around 130,000 distinct CDR3 sequences, roughly 9% of which are singletons, and roughly 1.8% rests with the top ten. Regarding time point: healthy volunteer bleed at 2 weeks. Before extraction, the whole blood was not fractionated, and total RNA was taken from it. The CDR3 runs 14 residues. After removal of 4 bases from V and 3 bases from J, the junction contained 1 base not matched to a gene. CDR1 MNHEY and CDR2 SMNVEV come from the germline V gene (reference sequence).

The origin of this receptor is a male donor in good health. Some clones in this sample may be carry-over from other donors' samples. The V call is TRBV27, the J call TRBJ1-4; 8 bases agree with TRBD1. Sample: whole blood. CDR3 DNA: TGTGCCAGCAGTTCGGACAGGGCTAATGAAAAACTGTTTTTT. It translates to CASSSDRANEKLFF.